The clone carrying this TCR beta chain has ten or more counts. Its antigen is currently unknown. These data are taken from a study of blood T cells in healthy people across ages. Study-level points and caveats: Researchers judged that diversity estimates from one million T cells fell short of true values.

Trimming at V came to 6 bases and at J to 0 bases, leaving 3 bases not matched to a gene. The CDR3 covers 15 residues. PCR was performed a second time for roughly 7 to 12 cycles using a sample-barcoded 5' primer and a J-beta primer mix. TCRdb reprocessed the 5' RACE reads with MiXCR, giving one entry per CDR3 protein. Of 730,000 or so distinct CDR3 sequences in the sample, 35% to 50% were seen once. The genes are TRBV12-3 or TRBV12-4 and TRBJ2-4; 9 nucleotides line up with TRBD2. The sequence derives from a man older than 75 in good health. The sequenced sample consisted of blood. In nucleotides, the CDR3 is TGTGCCAGCAGGGTAGCGGGGGTAGCCAAAAACATTCAGTACTTC. Its translation: CASRVAGVAKNIQYF.